The next 13 T cell receptor beta chains were all read from a single sample in a study of cytomegalovirus exposure and HLA in healthy donors. PCR was performed using 60 Vbeta and 13 Jbeta primers. Assay: immunoSEQ multiplex PCR; the TCRdb copy retains only in-frame clones and omits some. The table gives about 210,000 clones; the top ten clones make up over 0.75% of it. Input material: PBMCs. These receptors were taken from a young woman in good health and CMV-seropositive.

The V gene is TRBV10-2, the J gene TRBJ1-1, with D hard to call. The CDR3 length is 14 residues. V lost 7 bases to trimming and J lost 0 bases, with 12 bases between them. The V gene's germline CDR1 is WSHSY and CDR2 SAAADI. The CDR3 reads CASTPTRMNTEAFF. The CDR3 nucleotides read TGCGCCAGCACCCCGACAAGAATGAACACTGAAGCTTTCTTT.

The chain couples TRBV28 to TRBJ2-7, with 7 bases identical to TRBD1. CDR1 is MDHEN and CDR2 is SYDVKM in the germline V gene. V trimming: 5 bases; J trimming: 6 bases; junction bases outside the gene matches: 13. The CDR3 spans 15 residues. The CDR3 coding sequence is TGTGCCAGCAGTACTACTACGACAGGGCCTGTCGAGCAGTACTTC. Translation: CASSTTTTGPVEQYF. The variable domain in full, with the rest retrieved from reference TRBV28 and TRBJ2-7, is DVKVTQSSRYLVKRTGEKVFLECVQDMDHENMFWYRQDPGLGLRLIYFSYDVKMKEKGDIPEGYSVSREKKERFSLILESASTNQTSMYLCASSTTTTGPVEQYFGPGTRLTVT.

The genes are TRBV19 and TRBJ1-3; D is unclear. V was pared by 7 bases and J by 7 bases, with 17 bases between. The CDR3 length is 14 residues. Germline V gene lookup returns CDR1 LNHDA and CDR2 SQIVND (reference sequence). CDR3 region: CASKDGAAGNTIYF. The DNA of the CDR3 is TGTGCCAGTAAAGACGGCGCAGCGGGGAACACCATATATTTT.

The V call is TRBV7-9, the J call TRBJ2-1; TRBD1 matches 8 bases. This CDR3 has 18 amino acids. V dropped 5 bases and J dropped 8; count of bases not matched to a gene: 20. Germline CDR1 is SEHNR and CDR2 is FQNEAQ (reference sequence). CDR3 in DNA: TGTGCCAGCAGCCCGCCAAGTACCGCTTCCAGGGGGCTCGATGAGCAGTTCTTC. Amino acids: CASSPPSTASRGLDEQFF.

The chain combines TRBV19 with TRBJ1-6; a possible D gene is TRBD1 (5 bases). The CDR3 has 15 amino acids. V dropped 5 bases and J dropped 8 bases, with 16 bases sitting between them. Germline V gene data show CDR1 as LNHDA and CDR2 as SQIVND (reference sequence). The CDR3 is CASSVSWGQDSPLHF. For the CDR3, the DNA is TGTGCCAGTAGTGTCTCCTGGGGCCAGGATTCACCCCTCCACTTT.

The chain recombines TRBV28 with TRBJ1-1, with D maybe TRBD1 (5 bases). The germline V gene has CDR1 MDHEN and CDR2 SYDVKM. The CDR3 consists of 13 residues. V was shortened by 2 bases and J by 3 bases, with 7 bases between the two germline ends. CDR3 in amino acids: CASSLGADTEAFF. The CDR3 DNA sequence: TGTGCCAGCAGTTTAGGGGCAGACACTGAAGCTTTCTTT.

The V call is TRBV9, the J call TRBJ1-2; 8 positions agree with TRBD1. CDR1 and CDR2 from the germline V gene are SGDLS and YYNGEE. The V gene end was trimmed by 4 bases and the J gene end by 8 bases; junction bases not matched to a gene: 10. The CDR3 runs to 14 residues. The CDR3 spells CASSSISGGRGYTF. CDR3 bases: TGTGCCAGCAGCTCAATCTCAGGGGGCAGGGGCTACACCTTC.

This chain links TRBV11-2 with TRBJ2-7, with a tentative D call TRBD1 (5 bases). Germline CDR1 SGHAT, CDR2 FQNNGV. This CDR3 comprises 14 residues. V was pared by 1 base and J by 3 bases, with 10 bases between. DNA for the CDR3: TGTGCCAGCAGCTTAGTCGCGCAGGGCTACGAGCAGTACTTC. Amino acid sequence: CASSLVAQGYEQYF.

This chain joins TRBV5-1 and TRBJ2-1; the match to TRBD2 covers 7 bases. Germline trimming cut 2 bases from V and 4 bases from J; bases unmatched to any gene: 6. The CDR3 spans 15 residues. From germline, CDR1 is SGHRS and CDR2 YFSETQ. The CDR3 DNA sequence: TGCGCCAGCAGCTTTTCTCCTAGCGGATACAATGAGCAGTTCTTC. Encoded protein: CASSFSPSGYNEQFF.

This chain joins TRBV27 and TRBJ2-5; D perhaps matches TRBD1 (7 bases). The CDR3 covers 14 residues. Trimming shortened V by 6 bases and J by 5 bases, and 16 bases separated the two germline ends. The germline CDR1 and CDR2 sequences are MNHEY and SMNVEV (reference sequence). The CDR3 spells CASRAQGRWETQYF. The CDR3 region has the DNA TGTGCCAGCAGAGCACAGGGGAGGTGGGAGACCCAGTACTTC.

The chain links TRBV7-8 to TRBJ2-1, with 7 nucleotides matching TRBD2. The CDR3 runs 14 residues. Germline CDR1 SGHVS, CDR2 FQNEAQ. The J segment lost 8 bases and the V segment lost 7 bases, leaving 11 bases of the junction unmatched. The CDR3, as DNA: TGTGCCAGCACCCGTGGGGGGGGGAGGGATGAGCAGTTCTTC. Its protein product is CASTRGGGRDEQFF.

The chain combines TRBV29-1 with TRBJ1-2; D is undetermined. V was trimmed by 1 base and J by 8 bases, leaving 17 bases between them. Germline V gene sequence: CDR1 SQVTM, CDR2 ANQGSEA. This CDR3 comprises 14 residues. This CDR3 is CSVEALVTGGGYTF. The DNA of the CDR3 is TGCAGCGTTGAAGCGCTCGTTACCGGAGGAGGCTACACCTTC.

The V and J genes are TRBV4-1 and TRBJ2-3; 7 bases match TRBD1. V lost 2 bases to trimming and J lost 0 bases; unmatched junction nucleotides: 8. Germline CDR1 is MGHRA and CDR2 is YSYEKL. CDR3 length: 17 amino acids. CDR3 protein: CASSQSYSQGSTDTQYF. The DNA of the CDR3 is TGCGCCAGCAGCCAATCCTACTCACAGGGGAGCACAGATACGCAGTATTTT.